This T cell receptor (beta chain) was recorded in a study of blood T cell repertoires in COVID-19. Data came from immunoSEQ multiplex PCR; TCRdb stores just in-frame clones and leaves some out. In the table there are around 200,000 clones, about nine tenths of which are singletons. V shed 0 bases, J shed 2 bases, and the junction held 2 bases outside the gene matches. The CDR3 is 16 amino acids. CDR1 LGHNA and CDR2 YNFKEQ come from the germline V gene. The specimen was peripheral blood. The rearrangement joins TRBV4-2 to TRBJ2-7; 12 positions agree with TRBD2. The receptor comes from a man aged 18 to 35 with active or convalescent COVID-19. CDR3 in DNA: TGTGCCAGCAGCCAAGAGGCTAGCGGGAGGGCCTACGAGCAGTACTTC. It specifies CASSQEASGRAYEQYF.